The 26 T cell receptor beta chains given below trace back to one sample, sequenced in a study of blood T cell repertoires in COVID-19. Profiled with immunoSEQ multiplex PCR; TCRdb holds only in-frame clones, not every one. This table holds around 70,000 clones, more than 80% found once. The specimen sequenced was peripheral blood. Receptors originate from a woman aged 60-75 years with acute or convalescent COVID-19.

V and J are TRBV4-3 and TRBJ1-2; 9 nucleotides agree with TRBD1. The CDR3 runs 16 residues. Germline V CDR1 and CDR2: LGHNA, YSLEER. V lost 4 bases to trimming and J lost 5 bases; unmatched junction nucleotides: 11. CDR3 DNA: TGCGCCAGCAGCCCAACATTCCGGGACAGGGTTTATGGCTACACCTTC. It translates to CASSPTFRDRVYGYTF.

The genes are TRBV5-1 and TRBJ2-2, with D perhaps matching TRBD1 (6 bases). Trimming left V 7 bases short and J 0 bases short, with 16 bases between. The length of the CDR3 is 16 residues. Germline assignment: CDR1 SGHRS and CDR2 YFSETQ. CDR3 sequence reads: CASWNGQFANTGELFF. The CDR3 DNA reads TGCGCCAGCTGGAACGGACAGTTCGCGAACACCGGGGAGCTGTTTTTT.

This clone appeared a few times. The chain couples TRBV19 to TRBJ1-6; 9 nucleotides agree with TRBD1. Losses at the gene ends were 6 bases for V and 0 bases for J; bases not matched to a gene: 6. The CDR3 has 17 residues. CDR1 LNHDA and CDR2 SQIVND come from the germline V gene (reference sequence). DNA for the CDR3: TGTGCCAGTAGGACGGACAGGGGAGCCTCCTATAATTCACCCCTCCACTTT. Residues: CASRTDRGASYNSPLHF. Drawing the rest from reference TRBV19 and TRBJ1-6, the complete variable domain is DGGITQSPKYLFRKEGQNVTLSCEQNLNHDAMYWYRQDPGQGLRLIYYSQIVNDFQKGDIAEGYSVSREKKESFPLTVTSAQKNPTAFYLCASRTDRGASYNSPLHFGNGTRLTVT.

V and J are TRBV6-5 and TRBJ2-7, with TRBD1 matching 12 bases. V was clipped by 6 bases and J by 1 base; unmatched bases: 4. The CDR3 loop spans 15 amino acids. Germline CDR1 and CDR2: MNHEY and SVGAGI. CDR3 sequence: CASRGTGGKSYEQYV. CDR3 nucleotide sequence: TGTGCCAGCAGGGGGACAGGGGGCAAATCCTACGAGCAGTACGTC.

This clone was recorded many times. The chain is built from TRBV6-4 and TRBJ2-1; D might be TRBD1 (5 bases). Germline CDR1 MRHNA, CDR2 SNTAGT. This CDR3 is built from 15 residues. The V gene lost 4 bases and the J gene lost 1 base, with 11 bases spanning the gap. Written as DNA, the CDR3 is TGTGCCAGCAGTGGGGGCATAGAGTCCTACAATGAGCAGTTCTTC. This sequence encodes CASSGGIESYNEQFF.

The CDR3 spells CASSQGAQIAGGHTDTQYF. The CDR3 DNA reads as TGTGCCAGCAGCCAAGGAGCCCAAATAGCGGGGGGCCACACAGATACGCAGTATTTT. V gene TRBV3-1 (or the pseudogene TRBV3-2) combines with J gene TRBJ2-3, with TRBD2 identical over 10 bases. This CDR3 is 19 amino acids long. The J segment lost 2 bases and the V segment lost 1 base, leaving 12 bases of the junction unmatched. Germline CDR1 LGHDT, CDR2 YNNKEL (reference sequence).

CDR3 in amino acids: CASSYGQGQYNEQFF. DNA for the CDR3: TGTGCCAGCAGCTACGGACAGGGGCAGTACAATGAGCAGTTCTTC. The V gene is TRBV7-8, the J gene TRBJ2-1, with 9 bases fitting TRBD1. The CDR3 has 15 amino acids. The germline CDR1 and CDR2 sequences are SGHVS and FQNEAQ. Germline trimming cut 4 bases from V and 4 bases from J; bases unmatched to any gene: 5.

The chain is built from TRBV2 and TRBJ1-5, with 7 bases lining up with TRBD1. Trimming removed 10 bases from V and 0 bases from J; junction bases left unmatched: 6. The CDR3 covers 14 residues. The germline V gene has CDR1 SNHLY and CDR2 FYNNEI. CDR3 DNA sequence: TGTGCCACCGGGGGACAGAATAGCAATCAGCCCCAGCATTTT. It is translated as CATGGQNSNQPQHF.

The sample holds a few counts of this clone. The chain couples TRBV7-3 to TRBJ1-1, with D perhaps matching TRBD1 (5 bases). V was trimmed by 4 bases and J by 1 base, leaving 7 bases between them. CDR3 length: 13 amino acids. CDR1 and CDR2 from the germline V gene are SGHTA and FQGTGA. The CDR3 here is CASSSGRNTEAFF. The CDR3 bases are TGTGCCAGCAGCTCAGGGCGGAACACTGAAGCTTTCTTT.

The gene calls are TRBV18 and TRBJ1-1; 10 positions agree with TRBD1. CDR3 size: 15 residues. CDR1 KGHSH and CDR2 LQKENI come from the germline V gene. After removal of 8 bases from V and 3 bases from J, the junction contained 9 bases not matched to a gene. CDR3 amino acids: CASLWDRGRDTEAFF. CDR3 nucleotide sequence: TGTGCCAGCCTTTGGGACAGGGGCCGGGACACTGAAGCTTTCTTT.

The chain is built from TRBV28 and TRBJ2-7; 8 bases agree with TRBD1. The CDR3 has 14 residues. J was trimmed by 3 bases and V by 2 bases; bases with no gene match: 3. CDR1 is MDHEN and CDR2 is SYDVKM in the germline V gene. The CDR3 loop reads CASSLQGAGYEQYF. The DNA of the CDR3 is TGTGCCAGCAGTTTACAGGGGGCGGGCTACGAGCAGTACTTC.

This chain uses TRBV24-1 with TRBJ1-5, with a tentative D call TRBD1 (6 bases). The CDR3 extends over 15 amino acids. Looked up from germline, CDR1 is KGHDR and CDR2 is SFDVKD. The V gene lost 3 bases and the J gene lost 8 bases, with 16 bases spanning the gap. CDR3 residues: CATSDARGIREPQHF. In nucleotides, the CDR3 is TGTGCCACCAGTGATGCCAGGGGAATACGAGAGCCCCAGCATTTT.

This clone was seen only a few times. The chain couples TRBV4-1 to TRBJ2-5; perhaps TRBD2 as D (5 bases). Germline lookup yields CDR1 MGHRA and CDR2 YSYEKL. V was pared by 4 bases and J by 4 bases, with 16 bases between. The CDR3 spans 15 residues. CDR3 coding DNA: TGCGCCAGCAGCCCGCAGACCGGGATCGGAGAGACCCAGTACTTC. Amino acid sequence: CASSPQTGIGETQYF.

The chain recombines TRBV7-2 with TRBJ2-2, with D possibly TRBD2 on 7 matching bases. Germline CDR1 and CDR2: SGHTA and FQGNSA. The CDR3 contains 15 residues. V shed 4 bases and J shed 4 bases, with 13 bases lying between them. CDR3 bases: TGTGCCAGCAGCTCCGGGGGGCTTGGCACCGGGGAGCTGTTTTTT. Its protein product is CASSSGGLGTGELFF.

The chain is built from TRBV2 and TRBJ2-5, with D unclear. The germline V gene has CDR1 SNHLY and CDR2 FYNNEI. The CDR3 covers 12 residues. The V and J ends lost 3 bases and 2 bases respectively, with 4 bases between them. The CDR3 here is CASSDPQETQYF. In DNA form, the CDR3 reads TGTGCCAGCAGTGACCCTCAAGAGACCCAGTACTTC.

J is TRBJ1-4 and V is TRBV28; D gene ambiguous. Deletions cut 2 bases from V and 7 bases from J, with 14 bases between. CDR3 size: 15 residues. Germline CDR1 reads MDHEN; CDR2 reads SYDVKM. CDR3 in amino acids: CASSLDLSYPEKLFF. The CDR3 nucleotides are TGTGCCAGCAGTTTAGACTTGAGTTATCCTGAAAAACTGTTTTTT.

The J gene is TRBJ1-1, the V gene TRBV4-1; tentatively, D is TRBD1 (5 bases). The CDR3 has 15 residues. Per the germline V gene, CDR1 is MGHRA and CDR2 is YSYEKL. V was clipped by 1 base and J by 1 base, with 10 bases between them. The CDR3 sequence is CASSQAAGPNTEAFF. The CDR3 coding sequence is TGCGCCAGCAGCCAAGCCGCAGGGCCGAACACTGAAGCTTTCTTT.

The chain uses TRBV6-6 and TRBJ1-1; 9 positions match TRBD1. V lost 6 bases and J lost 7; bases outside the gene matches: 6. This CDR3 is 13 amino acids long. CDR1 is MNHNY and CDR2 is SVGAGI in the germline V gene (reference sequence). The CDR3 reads CASRPGTGREAFF. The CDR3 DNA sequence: TGTGCCAGCAGACCCGGGACAGGGCGTGAAGCTTTCTTT.

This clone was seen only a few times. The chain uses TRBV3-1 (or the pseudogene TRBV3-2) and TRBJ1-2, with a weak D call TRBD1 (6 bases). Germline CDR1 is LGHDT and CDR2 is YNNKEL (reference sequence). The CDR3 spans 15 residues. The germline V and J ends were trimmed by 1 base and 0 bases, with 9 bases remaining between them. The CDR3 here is CASSQGRTANYGYTF. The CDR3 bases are TGTGCCAGCAGCCAAGGACGGACAGCTAACTATGGCTACACCTTC.

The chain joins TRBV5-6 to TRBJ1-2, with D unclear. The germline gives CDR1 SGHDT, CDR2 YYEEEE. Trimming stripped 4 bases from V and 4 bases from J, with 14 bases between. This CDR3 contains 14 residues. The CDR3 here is CASSRGPGAYGYTF. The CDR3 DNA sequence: TGTGCCAGCAGCCGAGGGCCGGGCGCCTATGGCTACACCTTC.

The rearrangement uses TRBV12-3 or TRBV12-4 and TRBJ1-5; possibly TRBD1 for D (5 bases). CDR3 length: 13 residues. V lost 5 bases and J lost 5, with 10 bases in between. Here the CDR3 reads CASSTGDYQPQHF. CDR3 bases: TGTGCCAGCAGTACAGGAGACTATCAGCCCCAGCATTTT.

CDR3 in amino acids: CACQRGGTLTGELFF. In DNA form, the CDR3 reads TGTGCCTGCCAGCGGGGGGGAACGCTGACCGGGGAGCTGTTTTTT. The V gene is TRBV30, the J gene TRBJ2-2; 10 bases match TRBD2. With V trimmed by 6 bases and J by 5 bases, 9 bases remained unmatched. There are 15 residues in the CDR3. Germline values: CDR1 GTSNPN, CDR2 SVGIG (reference sequence).

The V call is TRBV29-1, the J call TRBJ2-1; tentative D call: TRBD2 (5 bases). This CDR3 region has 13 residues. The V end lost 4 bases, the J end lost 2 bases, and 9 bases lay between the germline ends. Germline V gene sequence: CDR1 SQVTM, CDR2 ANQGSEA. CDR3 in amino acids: CSVARTAYNEQFF. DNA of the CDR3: TGCAGCGTTGCCCGGACTGCCTACAATGAGCAGTTCTTC.

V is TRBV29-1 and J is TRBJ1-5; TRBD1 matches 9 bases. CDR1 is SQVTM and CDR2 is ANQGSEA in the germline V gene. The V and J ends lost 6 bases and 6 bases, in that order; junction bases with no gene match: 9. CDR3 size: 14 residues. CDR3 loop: CSVRTGGAGQPQHF. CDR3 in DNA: TGCAGCGTCAGAACAGGGGGCGCGGGTCAGCCCCAGCATTTT.

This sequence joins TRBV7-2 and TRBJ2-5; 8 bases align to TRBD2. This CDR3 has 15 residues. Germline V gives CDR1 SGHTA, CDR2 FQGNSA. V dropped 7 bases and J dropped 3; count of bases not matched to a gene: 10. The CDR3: CASTFGWRGEETQYF. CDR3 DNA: TGTGCCAGCACGTTCGGGTGGCGGGGGGAAGAGACCCAGTACTTC.

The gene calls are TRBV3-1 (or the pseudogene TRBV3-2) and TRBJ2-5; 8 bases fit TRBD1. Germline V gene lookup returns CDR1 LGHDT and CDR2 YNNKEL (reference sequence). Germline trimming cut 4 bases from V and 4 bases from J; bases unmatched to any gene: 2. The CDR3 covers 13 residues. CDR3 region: CASSLGTGETQYF. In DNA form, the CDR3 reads TGTGCCAGCAGCCTGGGGACAGGAGAGACCCAGTACTTC.